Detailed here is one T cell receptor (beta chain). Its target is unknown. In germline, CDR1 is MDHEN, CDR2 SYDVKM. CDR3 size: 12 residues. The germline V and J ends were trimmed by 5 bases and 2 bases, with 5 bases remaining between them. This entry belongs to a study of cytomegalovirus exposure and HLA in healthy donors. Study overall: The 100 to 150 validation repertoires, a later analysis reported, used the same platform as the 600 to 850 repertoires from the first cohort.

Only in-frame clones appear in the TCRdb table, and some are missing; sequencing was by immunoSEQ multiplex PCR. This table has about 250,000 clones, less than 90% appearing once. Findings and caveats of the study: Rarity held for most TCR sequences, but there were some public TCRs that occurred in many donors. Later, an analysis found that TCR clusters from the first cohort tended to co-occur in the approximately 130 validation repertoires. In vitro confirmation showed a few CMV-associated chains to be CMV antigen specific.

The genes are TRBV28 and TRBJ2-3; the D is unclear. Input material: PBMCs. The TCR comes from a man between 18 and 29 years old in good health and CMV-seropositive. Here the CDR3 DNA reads TGTGCCAGCAGTATTTACACAGATACGCAGTATTTT. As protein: CASSIYTDTQYF.